Listed here is a single T cell receptor beta chain. This specimen comes from a study of T-cell memory formation after mild COVID-19. Study as a whole: The study found TCR clusters largely donor specific.

Researchers used 5'RACE with constant-segment primers to make TCR alpha and TCR beta cDNA libraries that carry sample barcodes and UMIs. TCRdb ran MiXCR on the 5' RACE reads and lists one entry per CDR3 protein. Of 50,000 or so distinct CDR3 sequences in the sample, 10% to 15% are singletons; the top ten hold around 25%. The V gene's germline CDR1 is KGHSH and CDR2 LQKENI. The V end lost 3 bases, the J end lost 2 bases, and 14 bases lay between the germline ends. The CDR3 runs 15 residues. The material sequenced was PBMCs or a T cell subset sorted from them (not recorded which). The clonotype was recovered from a man younger than 30 who had mild COVID-19 (a few samples of this study predate the infection). Cell type and time point are not known. The chain uses TRBV18 and TRBJ2-7; D possibly matches TRBD1 or TRBD2 (5 bases each). This CDR3 is CASSPATGPTYEQYV. The CDR3 nucleotides read TGTGCCAGCTCACCGGCTACGGGGCCTACCTACGAGCAGTACGTC.